These T cell receptor beta chains were read from a single sample in a study of control samples from healthy donors and cancer patients. The repertoire was sequenced with immunoSEQ multiplex PCR; TCRdb's copy has only in-frame clones and lacks some. The sample has about 150,000 clones, about 86% seen once. Sequenced input: blood. The receptors were gathered from a man between 18 and 29 years old in good health. The CDR3 runs from the conserved cysteine through the conserved F or W. A D gene is named only where the DNA matches it firmly. Rows give clone size only sometimes, using once, few, many, or a class for an expanded clone.

size,V,D,J,CDR3,DNA
once,TRBV4-1,-,TRBJ1-5,CASSQEVGSSAQPQHF,TGCGCCAGCAGCCAAGAGGTCGGGAGTTCGGCGCAGCCCCAGCATTTT
-,TRBV19,TRBD2,TRBJ2-7,CASSHRTSGGSYEQYF,TGTGCCAGTAGTCACAGGACTAGCGGGGGGTCCTACGAGCAGTACTTC
-,TRBV9,-,TRBJ2-1,CASSPGEGGPYNEQFF,TGTGCCAGCAGCCCAGGGGAGGGGGGGCCCTACAATGAGCAGTTCTTC
-,TRBV19,-,TRBJ1-1,CASSQGPMNTEAFF,TGTGCCAGTAGTCAGGGACCCATGAACACTGAAGCTTTCTTT
-,TRBV21-1,-,TRBJ2-3,CASSEASGGATDTQYF,TGTGCCAGCAGCGAGGCTAGCGGGGGGGCCACAGATACGCAGTATTTT
-,TRBV28,-,TRBJ2-5,CASSQRGGKKTQYF,TGTGCCAGCAGCCAAAGGGGGGGTAAAAAGACCCAGTACTTC
few,TRBV11-2,TRBD2,TRBJ2-2,CASSSGGGTNTGELFF,TGTGCCAGCAGCTCGGGCGGGGGGACGAACACCGGGGAGCTGTTTTTT
-,TRBV19,-,TRBJ2-3,CASGQTPDTQYF,TGTGCCAGTGGACAGACCCCAGATACGCAGTATTTT
-,TRBV5-1,TRBD1,TRBJ1-2,CASSLGQGAYGYTF,TGCGCCAGCAGCTTGGGACAGGGGGCCTATGGCTACACCTTC
-,TRBV5-6,TRBD2,TRBJ2-5,CASSLIWTSVDETQYF,TGTGCCAGCAGCTTGATCTGGACTAGCGTGGATGAGACCCAGTACTTC
-,TRBV24-1,-,TRBJ2-2,CATSEDGTGELFF,TGTGCCACCAGTGAGGACGGCACCGGGGAGCTGTTTTTT
-,TRBV15,TRBD2,TRBJ2-1,CATSRAGGDYNEQFF,TGTGCCACCAGCAGAGCGGGGGGGGATTACAATGAGCAGTTCTTC
-,TRBV7-9,-,TRBJ1-5,CASSLVGAGDNSNQPQHF,TGTGCCAGCAGCTTAGTTGGGGCTGGGGATAATAGCAATCAGCCCCAGCATTTT
-,TRBV7-9,-,TRBJ1-1,CASSLASANTEAFF,TGTGCCAGCAGCTTAGCGTCAGCAAACACTGAAGCTTTCTTT
once,TRBV5-4,-,TRBJ2-1,CASSLPGTYNEQFF,TGTGCCAGCAGCCTTCCGGGGACCTACAATGAGCAGTTCTTC
-,TRBV5-5,TRBD2,TRBJ2-2,CASRRLAGNTGELFF,TGTGCCAGCAGACGACTAGCGGGAAACACCGGGGAGCTGTTTTTT
-,TRBV7-2,-,TRBJ2-1,CASSLAVRGNEQFF,TGTGCCAGCAGCTTAGCGGTCAGGGGTAATGAGCAGTTCTTC
-,TRBV29-1,-,TRBJ1-1,CSVSSQGDTEAFF,TGCAGCGTGTCGTCCCAGGGAGACACTGAAGCTTTCTTT
-,TRBV5-4,TRBD1,TRBJ2-6,CASSEGQGESSGANVLTF,TGTGCCAGCAGCGAAGGACAGGGAGAAAGCTCTGGGGCCAACGTCCTGACTTTC
-,TRBV9,TRBD1,TRBJ2-1,CASSVAGGLIRGYNEQFF,TGTGCCAGCAGCGTAGCTGGGGGCCTCATCAGGGGGTACAATGAGCAGTTCTTC
-,TRBV28,TRBD2,TRBJ2-1,CASVSGGERNEQFF,TGTGCCAGCGTCAGCGGGGGGGAAAGAAATGAGCAGTTCTTC
-,TRBV6-2/TRBV6-3,TRBD1,TRBJ1-1,CASSYSRTGQNTEAFF,TGTGCCAGCAGTTACTCGAGGACAGGGCAGAACACTGAAGCTTTCTTT
-,TRBV9,-,TRBJ2-3,CASSGPRRSTDTQYF,TGTGCCAGCAGCGGGCCAAGGAGGAGCACAGATACGCAGTATTTT
-,TRBV7-2,TRBD1,TRBJ2-3,CASSADRVTDTQYF,TGTGCCAGCAGCGCGGACAGGGTCACAGATACGCAGTATTTT
-,TRBV28,TRBD1,TRBJ2-3,CASSGTGSDTQYF,TGTGCCAGCAGTGGGACAGGGTCAGATACGCAGTATTTT
-,TRBV6-5,-,TRBJ1-5,CASSAGPLSNQPQHF,TGTGCCAGCAGCGCGGGACCGCTTAGCAATCAGCCCCAGCATTTT
-,TRBV5-1,-,TRBJ2-1,CASSRVRFGQEYNEQFF,TGCGCCAGCAGCCGGGTCCGGTTTGGGCAGGAATACAATGAGCAGTTCTTC
-,TRBV7-8,TRBD1,TRBJ2-2,CASSLGTGMWNTGELFF,TGTGCCAGCAGCTTAGGGACAGGGATGTGGAATACCGGGGAGCTGTTTTTT
few,TRBV29-1,-,TRBJ2-7,CSVADSSYEQYF,TGCAGCGTTGCCGACAGCTCCTACGAGCAGTACTTC
few,TRBV3-1/TRBV3-2,-,TRBJ1-1,CASSQTLGAHTEAFF,TGTGCCAGCAGCCAAACGTTGGGGGCTCACACTGAAGCTTTCTTT
-,TRBV29-1,-,TRBJ1-3,CSATVSSGNTIYF,TGCAGCGCAACCGTGAGCTCTGGAAACACCATATATTTT